The 12 T cell receptor beta chains below all came from one sample that was sequenced in a study of blood T cell repertoires in COVID-19. Generated by immunoSEQ multiplex PCR, the TCRdb table keeps only in-frame clones and is missing some. The sample lists roughly 400,000 clones; 88% were seen once. Specimen: PBMCs or T cells enriched from blood (not recorded which). All receptors derive from a middle-aged woman with acute COVID-19.

This chain links TRBV6-5 with TRBJ2-7; TRBD1 matches at 8 bases. The V and J ends lost 0 bases and 5 bases, in that order; junction bases with no gene match: 6. Germline assignment: CDR1 MNHEY and CDR2 SVGAGI. This CDR3 spans 15 amino acids. The CDR3 is CASSYSASGGNEQYF. The CDR3 region has the DNA TGTGCCAGCAGTTACTCCGCGTCAGGGGGCAACGAGCAGTACTTC.

In DNA, the CDR3 is TGCGCCAGCAGCGGAGAGGGACAACCGGGGTACGAGCAGTACTTC. Its translation is CASSGEGQPGYEQYF. The chain carries TRBV5-1 and TRBJ2-7; possibly TRBD1 for D (6 bases). The CDR3 contains 15 residues. The germline V and J ends were trimmed by 4 bases and 4 bases, with 18 bases remaining between them. Germline loops: CDR1 SGHRS, CDR2 YFSETQ.

The chain links TRBV10-1 to TRBJ1-4, with D perhaps TRBD1 (5 bases). Germline CDR1 WNHNN, CDR2 SYGVQD (reference sequence). V dropped 4 bases and J dropped 4 bases, with 10 bases sitting between them. The CDR3 is made up of 14 amino acids. The CDR3 spells CASSGGGDNEKLFF. In nucleotides, the CDR3 is TGCGCCAGCAGTGGCGGGGGGGATAATGAAAAACTGTTTTTT.

The rearrangement uses TRBV6-1 and TRBJ1-2; D is uncertain. Germline V lookup: CDR1 MNHNS, CDR2 SASEGT. The CDR3 runs 13 residues. The ends were cut back, 2 bases at V and 7 bases at J, with 11 bases in the middle. The CDR3 coding sequence is TGTGCCAGCAGTGAATTTTCGCGGGGTGGCTACACCTTC. Translation: CASSEFSRGGYTF.

The rearrangement links TRBV28 to TRBJ1-2, with 7 positions matching TRBD1. The CDR3 length is 13 residues. CDR1 and CDR2 from the germline V gene are MDHEN and SYDVKM. J lost 8 bases, V lost 5 bases, and 8 bases had no gene match. This CDR3 is CASSLGQVHGYTF. The DNA for the CDR3 is TGTGCCAGCAGTCTCGGACAGGTGCACGGCTACACCTTC.

The V and J genes are TRBV18 and TRBJ2-3; 10 bases fit TRBD2. The CDR3 is 17 amino acids. Losses at the gene ends were 2 bases for V and 3 bases for J; bases not matched to a gene: 8. The germline gives CDR1 KGHSH, CDR2 LQKENI. CDR3 sequence reads: CASSPVEAGGRTDTQYF. In DNA form, the CDR3 reads TGTGCCAGCTCACCAGTTGAAGCGGGGGGGCGAACAGATACGCAGTATTTT. Variable domain in full (rest from reference TRBV18 and TRBJ2-3): NAGVMQNPRHLVRRRGQEARLRCSPMKGHSHVYWYRQLPEEGLKFMVYLQKENIIDESGMPKERFSAEFPKEGPSILRIQQVVRGDSAAYFCASSPVEAGGRTDTQYFGPGTRLTVL.

This chain joins TRBV4-1 and TRBJ2-7, with 8 bases fitting TRBD1. This CDR3 has 14 residues. Trimming removed 5 bases from V and 3 bases from J; junction bases left unmatched: 6. Looked up from germline, CDR1 is MGHRA and CDR2 is YSYEKL. CDR3 DNA sequence: TGCGCCAGCAGCGCCTGGGACAGGAACTACGAGCAGTACTTC. Protein: CASSAWDRNYEQYF.

As regards this clone: Germline and junction disagree at one end, which may indicate a read error. The chain couples TRBV20-1 to TRBJ1-1; 8 nucleotides match TRBD1. The CDR3 spans 11 residues. Germline V lookup: CDR1 DFQATT, CDR2 SNEGSKA (reference sequence). The CDR3 sequence is CSARAGQGLIF. In nucleotides, the CDR3 is TGCAGTGCCCGGGCCGGACAGGGTCTGATCTTT.

The CDR3 sequence is CSASPDRGNGYTF. CDR3 DNA sequence: TGCAGTGCTAGTCCGGACAGGGGAAATGGCTACACCTTC. The chain employs TRBV20-1 and TRBJ1-2; 9 positions match TRBD1. Germline loops: CDR1 DFQATT, CDR2 SNEGSKA (reference sequence). The trim removed 3 bases at V and 6 bases at J, leaving 5 bases unmatched. CDR3 length: 13 amino acids.

The CDR3 sequence: CASNFPGPYEQYF. CDR3 sequence (DNA): TGTGCCAGCAATTTCCCGGGTCCCTACGAGCAGTACTTC. The V gene is TRBV2, the J gene TRBJ2-7; D not certain. The V and J ends lost 7 bases and 2 bases respectively, with 12 bases between them. In germline, CDR1 is SNHLY, CDR2 FYNNEI. The CDR3 is 13 residues long. Variable domain in full (rest from reference TRBV2 and TRBJ2-7): EPEVTQTPSHQVTQMGQEVILRCVPISNHLYFYWYRQILGQKVEFLVSFYNNEISEKSEIFDDQFSVERPDGSNFTLKIRSTKLEDSAMYFCASNFPGPYEQYFGPGTRLTVT.

V usage is TRBV24-1 and J usage is TRBJ2-1; 12 nucleotides line up with TRBD2. V shed 5 bases and J 9 bases; nucleotides not matched to a gene: 7. The V gene's germline CDR1 is KGHDR and CDR2 SFDVKD. The CDR3 sequence is 15 residues long. The CDR3 nucleotides read TGTGCCACCAGTGGGCTAGCGGGGGGGCCTGGTGAGCAGTTCTTC. Amino acids: CATSGLAGGPGEQFF.

The rearrangement links TRBV10-1 to TRBJ1-6, with D uncertain. This CDR3 contains 16 residues. The V and J ends lost 11 bases and 0 bases respectively, with 17 bases between them. Germline assignment: CDR1 WNHNN and CDR2 SYGVQD (reference sequence). CDR3 bases: TGCGCCCGCGAGGGTTCTGGTAGCTCCTATAATTCACCCCTCCACTTT. Protein product: CAREGSGSSYNSPLHF.